These 7 T cell receptor beta chains originate from one sample sequenced in a study of tumor and adjacent non-tumor tissue in lung cancer. Three rounds of nested PCR, following a modified ARM-PCR protocol, produced the TCRbeta library. TCRdb re-derived calls from the multiplex PCR reads in MiXCR, one entry per CDR3 protein. The sample contains around 120,000 distinct CDR3 sequences, around three fifths of which appear only once. No cell sorting was done before RNA was extracted from the tissue. Sequencing input: lung tumor tissue. These receptors were taken from a man under 40 with non-small cell lung cancer.

Concerning this clonotype: This may stem from a read error, because a much larger clone lies one nucleotide away. This chain joins TRBV6-6 and TRBJ1-5, with D possibly matching TRBD1 (5 bases). The CDR3 spans 17 residues. V lost 7 bases to trimming and J lost 2 bases, with 21 bases between them. Germline lookup yields CDR1 MNHNY and CDR2 SVGAGI (reference sequence). CDR3 in amino acids: CASNDYVPGGGNQPQHF. DNA for the CDR3: TGTGCCAGCAATGATTACGTCCCCGGGGGGGGCAATCAGCCCCAGCATTTT.

V is TRBV7-8 and J is TRBJ2-1; no clear D gene. Per the germline V gene, CDR1 is SGHVS and CDR2 is FQNEAQ. The CDR3 has 15 residues. V gave up 5 bases and J gave up 8 bases, with 19 bases separating them. Written as DNA, the CDR3 is TGTGCCAGCAGCAAGAGCCTCGGCATTTTCGATGAGCAGTTCTTC. Its translation: CASSKSLGIFDEQFF. Complete variable domain (other parts from reference TRBV7-8 and TRBJ2-1): GAGVSQSPRYKVAKRGQDVALRCDPISGHVSLFWYQQALGQGPEFLTYFQNEAQLDKSGLPSDRFFAERPEGSVSTLKIQRTQQEDSAVYLCASSKSLGIFDEQFFGPGTRLTVL.

About this clonotype itself: Since a much larger clone is just one base distant, this may be a read error. This chain's CDR3 is CASSYTNGSYNEQFF. CDR3 DNA sequence: TGTGCCAGCAGTTACACTAACGGCTCCTACAATGAGCAGTTCTTC. The chain combines TRBV6-5 with TRBJ2-1; no clear D. CDR1 MNHEY and CDR2 SVGAGI come from the germline V gene. The CDR3 contains 15 residues. With 2 bases removed from V and 0 bases from J, the gap between germline ends came to 8 bases.

Of note for this clonotype: The junction departs from germline at one end; a sequencing error may be responsible. The genes are TRBV11-1 and TRBJ2-2; TRBD1 aligns across 7 bases. The CDR3 has 19 amino acids. Germline lookup yields CDR1 SGHAT and CDR2 FQDESV (reference sequence). CDR3 sequence (DNA): TGTGTCAGCAGCCAAATGCTAGGGGGCGGTTCACCGTCCACCGGGGAGCTGTATTTT. It specifies CVSSQMLGGGSPSTGELYF.

The sample holds one count of this clonotype. A much larger clone lies one base from this, so it may be a read error. The rearrangement uses TRBV4-2 and TRBJ2-2; 9 bases align to TRBD1. The CDR3 consists of 15 residues. In germline, CDR1 is LGHNA, CDR2 YNFKEQ. V dropped 3 bases and J dropped 10; count of bases not matched to a gene: 9. DNA of the CDR3: TGTGCCAGCAGCCATCCGGGGACAGGGCACGTGGAGCTGTTTTTT. Translation gives CASSHPGTGHVELFF.

This chain joins TRBV5-5 and TRBJ2-1, with 13 bases matching TRBD2. This CDR3 region has 16 residues. The V gene end was trimmed by 0 bases and the J gene end by 7 bases; junction bases not matched to a gene: 4. Germline V CDR1 and CDR2: SGHKS, YYEKEE (reference sequence). The DNA for the CDR3 is TGTGCCAGCAGCTTGGTACTAGCGGGGGGGAGGAATGAGCAGTTCTTC. Encoded protein: CASSLVLAGGRNEQFF.

A word on this clonotype: A clone one base away is much larger, so this may be a read error. V is TRBV5-4 and J is TRBJ2-1, with TRBD2 matching over 8 bases. This CDR3 contains 15 residues. Germline V gene lookup returns CDR1 SGHNT and CDR2 YYREEE (reference sequence). Trimming at V came to 5 bases and at J to 4 bases, leaving 8 bases not matched to a gene. The CDR3 here is CASRSELADYNEQFF. The CDR3 coding sequence is TGTGCCAGCAGATCCGAACTAGCGGATTACAATGAGCAGTTCTTC. The variable domain in full, with the rest retrieved from reference TRBV5-4 and TRBJ2-1, is ETGVTQSPTHLIKTRGQQVTLRCSSQSGHNTVSWYQQALGQGPQFIFQYYREEENGRGNFPPRFSGLQFPNYSSELNVNALELDDSALYLCASRSELADYNEQFFGPGTRLTVL.